The source of this TCR beta chain is a study of response to subunit inactivated influenza vaccine. This clonotype was picked up many times. Antigen specificity is unknown. Study-wide findings and caveats: Researchers suggested that each seasonal influenza vaccination recruits few new T cells.

Germline loops: CDR1 SEHNR, CDR2 FQNEAQ (reference sequence). CDR3 size: 16 residues. The ends were cut back, 1 base at V and 2 bases at J, with 12 bases in the middle. A single record per CDR3 protein comes from TCRdb applying MiXCR to the RT-PCR reads. The sample lists 160,000 or so distinct CDR3 sequences, 9.5% to 13% occurring once. J is TRBJ1-3 and V is TRBV7-9; D gene uncertain. The sequencing used non-naive T cells sorted from PBMCs, collected about 6 weeks after vaccination. The sequence derives from a man in his forties or fifties who received an inactivated influenza vaccine. The CDR3 region has the DNA TGTGCCAGCAGCTTAGGACTCGGAGTTACTGGAAACACCATATATTTT. Translating it yields CASSLGLGVTGNTIYF.